Only a few counts were recorded for the clone carrying this TCR beta chain. This sample stems from a study of identical twins. The germline CDR1 and CDR2 sequences are SGHKS and YYEKEE (reference sequence). CDR3 size: 14 residues. V lost 0 bases and J 4 bases, leaving 9 bases between the germline ends. Every sampled donor was Caucasian and healthy. Each CDR3 protein is one row after TCRdb ran MiXCR on the 5' RACE reads. The sample carries 250,000 to 300,000 distinct CDR3 sequences, 6.5% to 9.5% recorded once. These records were also assigned to another study, of yellow fever vaccine responses in identical twins.

Specimen: CD8+ T cells sorted from blood. The chain joins TRBV5-5 to TRBJ2-3; tentatively, D is TRBD2 (6 bases). This receptor was identified in a woman younger than 30 in good health. The CDR3 DNA is TGTGCCAGCAGCTTGGGCGGCGGGGCAGATACGCAGTATTTT. Its translation is CASSLGGGADTQYF.